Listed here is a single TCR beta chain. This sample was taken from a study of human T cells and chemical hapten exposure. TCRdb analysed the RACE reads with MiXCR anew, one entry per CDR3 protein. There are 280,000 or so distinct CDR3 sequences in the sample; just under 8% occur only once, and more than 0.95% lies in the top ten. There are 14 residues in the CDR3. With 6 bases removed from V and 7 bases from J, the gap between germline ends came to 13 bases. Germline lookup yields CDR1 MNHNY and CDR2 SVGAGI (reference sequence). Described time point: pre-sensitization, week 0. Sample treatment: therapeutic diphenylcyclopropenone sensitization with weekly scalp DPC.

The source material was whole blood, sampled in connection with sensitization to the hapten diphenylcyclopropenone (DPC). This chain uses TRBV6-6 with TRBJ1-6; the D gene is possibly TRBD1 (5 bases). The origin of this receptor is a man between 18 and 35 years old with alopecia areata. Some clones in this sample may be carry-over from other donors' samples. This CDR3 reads CASRPGLLNSPLHF. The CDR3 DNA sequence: TGTGCCAGCAGACCGGGACTGTTGAATTCACCCCTCCACTTT.